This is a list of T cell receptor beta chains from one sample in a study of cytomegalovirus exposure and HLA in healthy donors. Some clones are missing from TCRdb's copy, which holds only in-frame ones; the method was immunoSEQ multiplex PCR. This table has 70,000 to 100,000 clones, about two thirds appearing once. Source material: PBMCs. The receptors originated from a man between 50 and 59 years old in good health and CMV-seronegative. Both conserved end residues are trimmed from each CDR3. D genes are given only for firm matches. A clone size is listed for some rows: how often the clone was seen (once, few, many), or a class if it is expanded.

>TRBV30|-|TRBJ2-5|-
AWSVLFRETQY
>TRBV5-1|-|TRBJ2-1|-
ASSLVPGNEQF
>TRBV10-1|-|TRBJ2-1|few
ASSPVGEKDEQF
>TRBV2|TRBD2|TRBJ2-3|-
ASSVTSVSTDTQY
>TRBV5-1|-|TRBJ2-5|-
ASSLEASQETQY
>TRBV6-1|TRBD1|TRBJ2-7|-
ASSPRDRVTYEQY
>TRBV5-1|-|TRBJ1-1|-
ASSLAAGSTEAF
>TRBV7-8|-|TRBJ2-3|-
ASSLALWSDLRSDTQY
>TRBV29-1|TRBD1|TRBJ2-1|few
SVLTPGQGERDEQF
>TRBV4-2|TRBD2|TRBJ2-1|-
ASSQDQGTSDWQF
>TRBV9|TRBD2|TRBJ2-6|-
ASSAPSGTSGLSGANVLT
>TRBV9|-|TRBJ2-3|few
ASSPGVTTDTQY
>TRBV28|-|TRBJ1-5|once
ASSLEAKSQH
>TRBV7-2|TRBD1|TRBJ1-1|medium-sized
ASRGQRNTEAF
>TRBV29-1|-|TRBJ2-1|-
SVQQGGEQF
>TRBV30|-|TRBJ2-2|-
AWNGNTGELF
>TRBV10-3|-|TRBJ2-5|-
AIRRAGLETQY
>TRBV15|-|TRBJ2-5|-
ATSRGGTDGETQY
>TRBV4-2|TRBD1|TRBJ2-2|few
ASSHLGGQGYTGELF
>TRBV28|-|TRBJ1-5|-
ASVSGGLGNQPQH
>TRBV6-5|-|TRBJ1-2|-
ASSPLTPNYGYT
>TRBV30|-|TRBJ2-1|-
ASLPGAYNEQF
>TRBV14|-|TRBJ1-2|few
ASSQVGDRRGYGYT
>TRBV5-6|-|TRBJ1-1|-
ASSARPVGSTEAF
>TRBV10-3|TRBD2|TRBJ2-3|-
AIRTTSGRADTQY
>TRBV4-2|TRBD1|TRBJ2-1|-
ASSLAGQGTGEQF
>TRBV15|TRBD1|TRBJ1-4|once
ATSRGPGDRINEKLF
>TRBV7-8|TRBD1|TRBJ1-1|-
ASSLSGGVGTEAF
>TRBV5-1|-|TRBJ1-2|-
ASSFAGVPNYGYT
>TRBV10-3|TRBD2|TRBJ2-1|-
AINLGAGTLNEQF
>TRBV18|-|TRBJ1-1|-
ASSTLRGEGTEAF
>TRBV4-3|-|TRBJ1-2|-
ASSRAGAPYGYT
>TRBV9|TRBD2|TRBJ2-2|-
ASSRSGSGTGELF
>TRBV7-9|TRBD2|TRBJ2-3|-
ASSFSGGGTDTQY
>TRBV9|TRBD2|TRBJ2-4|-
ASTVPSGLAKNIQY
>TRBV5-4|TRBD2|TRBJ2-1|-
ASSLELAGATNEQF
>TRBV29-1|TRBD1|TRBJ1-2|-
SVDPVTGNYGYT
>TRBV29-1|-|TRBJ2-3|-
SVDLSGTDTQY
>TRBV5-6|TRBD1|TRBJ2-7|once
ASSFWDRRSYEQY
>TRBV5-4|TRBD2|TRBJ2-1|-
ASSGLLAGGKGEQF
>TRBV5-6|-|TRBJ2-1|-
ASSLVSEQF
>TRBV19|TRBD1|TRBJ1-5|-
ASSGAGTGSQPQH
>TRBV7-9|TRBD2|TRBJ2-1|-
ASSVSGIPLEQF
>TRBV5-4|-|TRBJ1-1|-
ASSSGQNTEAF
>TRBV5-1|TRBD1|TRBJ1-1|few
ASSGGQVPAEAF
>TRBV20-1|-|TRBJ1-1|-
SARWGAEAF
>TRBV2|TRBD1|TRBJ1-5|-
ASRSAWQGDQPQH
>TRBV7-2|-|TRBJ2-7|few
ASSNRYEQY
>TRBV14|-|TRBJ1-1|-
ASSPFGGPGNTEAF
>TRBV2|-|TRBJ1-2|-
ASSNSGYGYT
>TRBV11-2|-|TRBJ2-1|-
ASSPAGPRGEQF
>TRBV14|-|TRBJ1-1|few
ASSPRGPTEAF
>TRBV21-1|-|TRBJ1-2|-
ASSKALSGPYGYT